The 17 T cell receptor beta chains presented below share a single source sample, sequenced in a study of T cell responses to AZD1222 COVID-19 vaccine. Data came from immunoSEQ multiplex PCR; TCRdb stores just in-frame clones and leaves some out. The sample lists about 83,000 clones, approximately 88% seen once, with roughly 5% in the top ten. This material consisted of peripheral blood, taken on day 0 of MenACWY control vaccination. The receptor set was obtained from an adult in good health.

The chain has TRBV28 and TRBJ2-7, with a weak D call TRBD1 (5 bases). From germline, CDR1 is MDHEN and CDR2 SYDVKM. V was cut by 7 bases and J by 6 bases, with 19 bases left in between. CDR3 size: 14 residues. The CDR3 sequence: CASTMDTKGLEQYF. CDR3 sequence (DNA): TGTGCCAGCACCATGGACACGAAGGGGCTCGAGCAGTACTTC.

This clone was recorded a few times. This chain uses TRBV11-2 with TRBJ2-5, with TRBD2 matching 11 bases. V shed 5 bases and J 7 bases; nucleotides not matched to a gene: 9. This CDR3 has 15 amino acids. Germline V CDR1 and CDR2: SGHAT, FQNNGV. In nucleotides, the CDR3 is TGTGCCAGCAGCAAGGGGACTAGCGGACCGTTGACCCAGTACTTC. Protein: CASSKGTSGPLTQYF.

This chain links TRBV18 with TRBJ2-1; 7 bases match TRBD2. The CDR3 covers 15 residues. Germline V CDR1 and CDR2: KGHSH, LQKENI. V gave up 0 bases and J gave up 7 bases; unmatched junction bases: 6. The CDR3 sequence: CASSPPGGRWNEQFF. The CDR3 DNA reads TGTGCCAGCTCACCACCGGGCGGGAGATGGAATGAGCAGTTCTTC.

In its sample, this clone was seen once. The chain joins TRBV28 to TRBJ2-7; possibly TRBD1 for D (6 bases). This CDR3 region has 16 residues. Trimming removed 4 bases from V and 0 bases from J, with 16 bases in between. Germline V gene lookup returns CDR1 MDHEN and CDR2 SYDVKM. This CDR3 is CASSSPGTGLSYEQYF. The CDR3 DNA is TGTGCCAGCAGTTCCCCCGGAACAGGGCTCTCCTACGAGCAGTACTTC.

V gene TRBV7-9 combines with J gene TRBJ1-5, with unresolved D. V lost 5 bases, J lost 5 bases, and 7 bases lay in between. Germline values: CDR1 SEHNR, CDR2 FQNEAQ (reference sequence). This CDR3 region has 12 residues. For the CDR3, the DNA is TGTGCCAGCAGCCGGCCGGATCAGCCCCAGCATTTT. Translated, it gives CASSRPDQPQHF.

The chain carries TRBV24-1 and TRBJ1-2; D gene ambiguous. CDR1 is KGHDR, CDR2 SFDVKD, per germline. Between the trimmed V and J ends, which lost 4 bases and 4 bases, there was a span of 9 bases. The length of the CDR3 is 13 residues. CDR3 in DNA: TGTGCCACCAGTGAGTACGGCCTCTATGGCTACACCTTC. This codes for CATSEYGLYGYTF.

Only one count was recorded for this clone. The chain links TRBV5-1 to TRBJ1-5; D perhaps matches TRBD1 (6 bases). This CDR3 comprises 16 residues. CDR1 is SGHRS, CDR2 YFSETQ, per germline. Trimming stripped 0 bases from V and 3 bases from J, with 13 bases between. CDR3 residues: CASSLGDGGPNQPQHF. CDR3 nucleotides: TGCGCCAGCAGCTTGGGGGACGGGGGCCCCAATCAGCCCCAGCATTTT.

The rearrangement links TRBV10-3 to TRBJ1-5; D not resolved. Trimming pared 2 bases from V and 7 bases from J, leaving 9 bases between. This CDR3 is built from 13 residues. Per germline, CDR1 ENHRY and CDR2 SYGVKD. In nucleotides, the CDR3 is TGTGCCATCAGTGAGCCTGGGTGGCAGCCCCAGCATTTT. Its translation: CAISEPGWQPQHF.

The chain links TRBV5-6 to TRBJ2-7; D gene uncertain. The V gene lost 2 bases and the J gene lost 5 bases, with 5 bases spanning the gap. Germline lookup yields CDR1 SGHDT and CDR2 YYEEEE. The CDR3 is 11 amino acids. The CDR3 region is CASSFSHEQYF. The DNA for the CDR3 is TGTGCCAGCAGCTTTTCCCACGAGCAGTACTTC.

In its sample, this clone was seen a few times. Here the CDR3 DNA reads TGTGCCACCAGCAGAGGGCTAGCCCCTTCCTACGAGCAGTACTTC. Its protein product is CATSRGLAPSYEQYF. The chain employs TRBV15 and TRBJ2-7; TRBD2 might be the D (5 bases). CDR3 length: 15 residues. Trimming left V 1 base short and J 1 base short, with 11 bases between. From germline, CDR1 is LNHNV and CDR2 YYDKDF (reference sequence).

This chain connects TRBV6-1 to TRBJ2-7; no clear D. Germline CDR1 and CDR2: MNHNS and SASEGT. CDR3 size: 14 residues. V lost 2 bases to trimming and J lost 6 bases, with 14 bases between them. The CDR3 is CASSESGRAGEQYF. The CDR3 nucleotides are TGTGCCAGCAGTGAAAGTGGTAGGGCCGGCGAGCAGTACTTC.

This clone was recorded only once. The chain is built from TRBV14 and TRBJ2-1; D is unresolved. CDR3 length: 13 residues. Trimming cost V 3 bases and J 10 bases, with 13 bases left between them. In germline, CDR1 is SGHDN, CDR2 FVKESK. CDR3 protein: CASSHDLRAEQFF. The CDR3, as DNA: TGTGCCAGCAGCCACGATTTAAGAGCGGAGCAGTTCTTC.

The chain employs TRBV9 and TRBJ2-1, with D tentatively TRBD1 (6 bases). V lost 0 bases to trimming and J lost 13 bases, with 11 bases between them. The CDR3 covers 12 residues. Looked up from germline, CDR1 is SGDLS and CDR2 is YYNGEE. Written as DNA, the CDR3 is TGTGCCAGCAGCGTAGCCGGACAGTCCCAGTTCTTC. This translates into CASSVAGQSQFF.

This chain links TRBV2 with TRBJ2-7, with a weak D call TRBD1 (5 bases). V lost 8 bases, J lost 2 bases, and 10 bases lay in between. Germline V gene data show CDR1 as SNHLY and CDR2 as FYNNEI. CDR3 length equals 12 residues. The CDR3 is CASGAWAYEQYF. CDR3 sequence (DNA): TGTGCCAGCGGGGCTTGGGCCTACGAGCAGTACTTC.

The chain links TRBV6-6 to TRBJ1-2, with no clear D. This CDR3 is 12 amino acids long. Trimming stripped 4 bases from V and 6 bases from J, with 9 bases between. From germline, CDR1 is MNHNY and CDR2 SVGAGI (reference sequence). Here the CDR3 reads CASSSTPNGYTF. The DNA of the CDR3 is TGTGCCAGCAGTTCCACCCCTAATGGCTACACCTTC.

The V gene is TRBV5-6, the J gene TRBJ2-7; D tentatively reads TRBD1 or TRBD2 (5 bases each). CDR1 and CDR2 from the germline V gene are SGHDT and YYEEEE. The CDR3 loop spans 15 amino acids. The V end lost 4 bases, the J end lost 0 bases, and 14 bases lay between the germline ends. CDR3 DNA: TGTGCCAGCAGCGGGGGAACAGGCTCCTCCTACGAGCAGTACTTC. Amino acid sequence: CASSGGTGSSYEQYF.

The CDR3 region is CASSSISLNEQFF. CDR3 bases: TGCGCCAGCAGCTCCATATCCCTCAATGAGCAGTTCTTC. The V gene is TRBV5-1, the J gene TRBJ2-1; D not resolved. The CDR3 loop spans 13 amino acids. Trimming cost V 3 bases and J 6 bases, with 10 bases left between them. Germline CDR1 SGHRS, CDR2 YFSETQ.